This record concerns one T cell receptor beta chain sequence. This sample was included in a study of Ad26.COV2.S vaccination and SARS-CoV-2 variants. There are 14 residues in the CDR3. V gave up 7 bases and J gave up 1 base; unmatched junction bases: 6. The germline V gene has CDR1 ENHRY and CDR2 SYGVKD. The protocol was immunoSEQ multiplex PCR, while the TCRdb copy is restricted to in-frame clones and leaves out a portion. The sample shows 100,000 or so clones, around three quarters of them seen only once. The genes are TRBV10-3 and TRBJ1-1; 7 bases fit TRBD1. The specimen comprised peripheral blood, sampled after recovery from COVID-19. The TCR originated in a human donor who had recovered from COVID-19. The CDR3 loop reads CAIKFDRANTEAFF. CDR3 bases: TGTGCCATCAAATTCGACAGGGCGAACACTGAAGCTTTCTTT.